Listed below are T cell receptor beta chains from one sample, sequenced in a study of control samples from healthy donors and cancer patients. Data came from immunoSEQ multiplex PCR; TCRdb stores just in-frame clones and leaves some out. The table has around 41,000 clones, about 83% seen once. What was sequenced was PBMCs. These receptors came from an older woman with lung cancer. Both conserved end residues are part of each CDR3. D genes are given only for firm matches. Clone size is given for some rows only: seen once, a few or many times, or a class if the clone is expanded.

D gene	V gene	J gene	clone size	CDR3 DNA	CDR3 protein
TRBD2	TRBV3-1/TRBV3-2	TRBJ2-5	.	TGTGCCAGCAGCCGGGAGCGGGGGCAAGAGACCCAGTACTTC	CASSRERGQETQYF
.	TRBV6-5	TRBJ2-4	.	TGTGCCAGCAGCCCCCCTGGGGCCAAAAACATTCAGTACTTC	CASSPPGAKNIQYF
.	TRBV13	TRBJ2-5	.	TGTGCCAGCAGCTTAGTGACGGGGCAAGAGACCCAGTACTTC	CASSLVTGQETQYF
.	TRBV5-8	TRBJ2-6	.	TGTGCCAGCAGCTTGGAAGGAGGACGAGCCAACGTCCTGACTTTC	CASSLEGGRANVLTF
TRBD2	TRBV7-3	TRBJ2-7	few	TGTGCCAGCAGCCCCGGGATGCGGGAGGGCGGCGAGCAGTACTTC	CASSPGMREGGEQYF
.	TRBV7-2	TRBJ1-3	.	TGTGCCAGCAGCTCACTGAGGGCATCCGGAAACACCATATATTTT	CASSSLRASGNTIYF
.	TRBV3-1/TRBV3-2	TRBJ1-2	.	TGTGCCAGCAGCCAAGAGGCCTCAGCGTACTATGGCTACACCTTC	CASSQEASAYYGYTF
.	TRBV9	TRBJ2-5	.	TGTGCCAGCAGCGTAGATGGGGCGGGGGAGACCCAGTACTTC	CASSVDGAGETQYF
TRBD1	TRBV5-6	TRBJ2-7	.	TGTGCCAGCAGGCCCCGGGACAGGCCCACCTACGAGCAGTACTTC	CASRPRDRPTYEQYF
.	TRBV6-5	TRBJ2-7	.	TGTGCCAGCAGCGTGGGACCGTCTGACTACTACGAGCAGTACTTC	CASSVGPSDYYEQYF